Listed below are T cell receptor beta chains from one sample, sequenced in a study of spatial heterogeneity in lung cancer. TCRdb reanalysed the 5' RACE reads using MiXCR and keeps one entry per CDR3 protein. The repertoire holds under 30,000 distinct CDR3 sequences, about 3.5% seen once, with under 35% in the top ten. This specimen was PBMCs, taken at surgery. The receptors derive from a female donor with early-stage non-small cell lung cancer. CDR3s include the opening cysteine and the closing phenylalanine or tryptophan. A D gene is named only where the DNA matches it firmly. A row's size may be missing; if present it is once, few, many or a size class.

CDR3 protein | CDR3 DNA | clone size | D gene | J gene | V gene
CASSGAGTGEDTQYF | TGTGCCAGCAGCGGAGCGGGGACAGGGGAGGATACGCAGTATTTT | many | TRBD1 | TRBJ2-3 | TRBV27
CASRDPGGRGYTF | TGTGCCAGCAGAGACCCAGGGGGACGGGGCTACACCTTC | many | TRBD1 | TRBJ1-2 | TRBV28
CASYNGQEGGYTF | TGTGCCAGCTACAACGGGCAGGAAGGCGGCTACACCTTC | many | NA | TRBJ1-2 | TRBV18
CASRRAGGPSNEQFF | TGTGCCAGCAGGCGAGCGGGAGGGCCGTCAAATGAGCAGTTCTTC | many | TRBD2 | TRBJ2-1 | TRBV12-3/TRBV12-4
CASSRTRNTIYF | TGTGCCAGCAGTAGGACGCGAAACACCATATATTTT | many | NA | TRBJ1-3 | TRBV12-3/TRBV12-4
CASSPRASNYGYTF | TGTGCCAGCAGTCCCCGCGCCTCTAACTATGGCTACACCTTC | many | NA | TRBJ1-2 | TRBV27
CASRDRVNTEAFF | TGTGCCAGCCGGGACAGGGTGAACACTGAAGCTTTCTTT | many | TRBD1 | TRBJ1-1 | TRBV6-5
CATSDQKAGGPGGQFF | TGTGCCACCAGTGACCAGAAAGCGGGAGGGCCCGGGGGGCAGTTCTTC | NA | TRBD2 | TRBJ2-1 | TRBV24-1
CASSSLRGGLGFEQFF | TGTGCCAGCAGTTCTCTCAGGGGGGGCTTGGGATTTGAGCAGTTCTTC | many | NA | TRBJ2-1 | TRBV27
CASRIIAGRAIYF | TGTGCCAGCAGAATTATAGCCGGTCGGGCCATATATTTT | many | NA | TRBJ1-3 | TRBV12-3/TRBV12-4
CASSPPTGVKTELFF | TGTGCCAGCAGCCCCCCGACAGGGGTGAAAACTGAACTGTTTTTT | NA | TRBD1 | TRBJ1-4 | TRBV28
CASSDTGSPYNEQFF | TGTGCCAGTAGCGATACCGGGTCCCCATACAATGAGCAGTTCTTC | many | NA | TRBJ2-1 | TRBV19
CASSQGDTETQYF | TGCGCCAGCAGCCAAGGGGATACGGAGACCCAGTACTTC | many | NA | TRBJ2-5 | TRBV4-1